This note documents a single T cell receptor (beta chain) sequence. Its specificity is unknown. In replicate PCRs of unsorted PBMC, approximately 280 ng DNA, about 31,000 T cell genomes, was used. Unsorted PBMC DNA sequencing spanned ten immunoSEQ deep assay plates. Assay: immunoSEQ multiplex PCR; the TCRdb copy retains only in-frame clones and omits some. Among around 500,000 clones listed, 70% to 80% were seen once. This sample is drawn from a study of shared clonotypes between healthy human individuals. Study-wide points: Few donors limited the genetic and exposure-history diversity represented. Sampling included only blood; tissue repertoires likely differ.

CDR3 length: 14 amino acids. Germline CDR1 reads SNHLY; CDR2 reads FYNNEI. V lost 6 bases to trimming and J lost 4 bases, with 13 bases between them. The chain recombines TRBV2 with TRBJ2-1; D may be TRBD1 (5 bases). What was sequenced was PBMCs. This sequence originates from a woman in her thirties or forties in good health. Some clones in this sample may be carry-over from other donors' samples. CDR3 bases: TGTGCCAGCAGGGGTCAGGGTACTTACAATGAGCAGTTCTTC. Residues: CASRGQGTYNEQFF.